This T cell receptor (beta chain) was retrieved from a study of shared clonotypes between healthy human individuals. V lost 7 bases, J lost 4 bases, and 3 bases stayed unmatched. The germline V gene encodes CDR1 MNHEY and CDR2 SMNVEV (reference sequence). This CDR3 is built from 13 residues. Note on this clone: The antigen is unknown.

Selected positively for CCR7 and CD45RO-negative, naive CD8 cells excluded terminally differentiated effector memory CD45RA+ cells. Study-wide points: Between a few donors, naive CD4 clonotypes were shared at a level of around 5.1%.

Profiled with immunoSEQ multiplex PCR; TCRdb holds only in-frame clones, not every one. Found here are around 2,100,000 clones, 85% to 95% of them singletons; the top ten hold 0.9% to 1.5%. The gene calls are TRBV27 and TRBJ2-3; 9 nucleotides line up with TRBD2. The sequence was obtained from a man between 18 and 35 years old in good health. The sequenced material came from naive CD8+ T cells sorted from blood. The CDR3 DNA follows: TGTGCCAGCAAAGCGGGAGGTGCAGATACGCAGTATTTT. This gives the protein CASKAGGADTQYF.